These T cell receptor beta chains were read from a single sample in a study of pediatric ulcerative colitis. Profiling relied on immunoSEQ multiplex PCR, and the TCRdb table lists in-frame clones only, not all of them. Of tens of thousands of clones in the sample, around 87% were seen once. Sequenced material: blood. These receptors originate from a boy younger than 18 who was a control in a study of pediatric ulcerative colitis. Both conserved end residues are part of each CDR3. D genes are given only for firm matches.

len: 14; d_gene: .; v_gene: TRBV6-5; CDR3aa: CASSYSNRGPEAFF
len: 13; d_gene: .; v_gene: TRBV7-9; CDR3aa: CANRAERTDTQYF
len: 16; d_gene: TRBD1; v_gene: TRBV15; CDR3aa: CATSRPTGTVDEKLFF
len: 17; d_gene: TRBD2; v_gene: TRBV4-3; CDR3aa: CASSPGLAGDPYNEQFF
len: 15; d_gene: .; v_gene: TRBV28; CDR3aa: CASTNDMGPYYGYTF
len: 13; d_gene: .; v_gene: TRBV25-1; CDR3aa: CASSELRGSEAFF
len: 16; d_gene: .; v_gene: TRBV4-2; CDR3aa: CASSQDYQGLNTEAFF
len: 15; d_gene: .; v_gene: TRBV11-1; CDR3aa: CASSLARASHTEAFF
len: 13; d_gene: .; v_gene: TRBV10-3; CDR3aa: CAISEYRGNEQYF
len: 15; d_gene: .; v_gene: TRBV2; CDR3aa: CASSSGPFVQETQYF
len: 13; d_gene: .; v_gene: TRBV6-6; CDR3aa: CASSYASSYGYTF
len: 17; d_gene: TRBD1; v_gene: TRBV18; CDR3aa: CASSSGTGTGLGSPLHF
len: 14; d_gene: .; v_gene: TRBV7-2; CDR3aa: CASSPIPMGDGYTF
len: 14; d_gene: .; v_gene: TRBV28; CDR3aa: CASSLGQSGNTIYF
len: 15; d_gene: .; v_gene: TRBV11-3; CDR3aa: CASSLGLQGLDEQFF
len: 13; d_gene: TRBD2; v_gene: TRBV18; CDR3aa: CASSLAGDNEQFF
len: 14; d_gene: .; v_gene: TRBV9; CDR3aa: CASSVNGVAYEQYF
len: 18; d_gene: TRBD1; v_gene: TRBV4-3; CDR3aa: CASSQERAGTGITYEQYF
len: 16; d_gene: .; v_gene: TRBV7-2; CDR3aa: CASSRAGRQRQETQYF
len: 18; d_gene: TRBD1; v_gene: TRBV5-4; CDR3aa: CASSLVALLTGANTEAFF
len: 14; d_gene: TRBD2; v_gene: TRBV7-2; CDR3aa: CASSLLAGGYEQYF
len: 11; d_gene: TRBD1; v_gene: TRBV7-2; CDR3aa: CASSLGQTYTF
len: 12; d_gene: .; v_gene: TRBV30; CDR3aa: CAWSVPGDGYTF
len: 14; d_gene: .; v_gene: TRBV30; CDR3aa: CAWGRGPMNTEAFF
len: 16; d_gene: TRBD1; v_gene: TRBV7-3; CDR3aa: CASSYDRGRGTGELFF
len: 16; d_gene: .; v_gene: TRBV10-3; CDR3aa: CAIRRDGGSYNSPLHF
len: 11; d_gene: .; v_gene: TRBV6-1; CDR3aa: CASSEEETQYF
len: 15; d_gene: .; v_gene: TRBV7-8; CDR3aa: CASSLNGLQSVGYTF
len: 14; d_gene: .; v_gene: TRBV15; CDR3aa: CATSRDQGWETQYF
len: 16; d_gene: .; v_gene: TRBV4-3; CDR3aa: CASSQDLEGWYNEQFF
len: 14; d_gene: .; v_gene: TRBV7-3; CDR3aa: CASSLYRENTEAFF
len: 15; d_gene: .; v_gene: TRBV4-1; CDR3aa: CASSQAGTIAYEQYF
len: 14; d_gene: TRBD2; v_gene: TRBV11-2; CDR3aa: CASSARDYYNEQFF
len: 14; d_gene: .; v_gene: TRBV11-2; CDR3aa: CASSLDYLEYEQYF
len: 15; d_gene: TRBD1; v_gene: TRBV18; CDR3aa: CASSHEGTGQSLAFF
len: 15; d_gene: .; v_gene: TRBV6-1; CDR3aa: CASTTLPGVNYGYTF
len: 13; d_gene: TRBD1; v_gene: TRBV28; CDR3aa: CASTGTVNTEAFF
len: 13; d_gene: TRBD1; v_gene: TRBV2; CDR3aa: CASSEAEQGVQYF
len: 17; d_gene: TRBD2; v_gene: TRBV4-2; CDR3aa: CASSPRLTSGSFNEQFF
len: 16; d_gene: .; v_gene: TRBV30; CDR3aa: CAWSGLFVSSGNTIYF
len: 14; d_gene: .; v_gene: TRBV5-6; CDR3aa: CASSYWTQNTEAFF
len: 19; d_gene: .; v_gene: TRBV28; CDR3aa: CASSSYYSPGSAGRAEAFF
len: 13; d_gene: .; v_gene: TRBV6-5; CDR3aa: CASTPGPFYGYTF
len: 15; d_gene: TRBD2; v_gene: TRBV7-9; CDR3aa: CASSLRTSGIGEQYF
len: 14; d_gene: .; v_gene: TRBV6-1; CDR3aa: CASSAVDSGNTIYF
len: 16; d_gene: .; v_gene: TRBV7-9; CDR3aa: CASSLDGTPTNEKLFF
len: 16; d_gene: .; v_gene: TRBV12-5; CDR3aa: CASGLYPSGDNYGYTF
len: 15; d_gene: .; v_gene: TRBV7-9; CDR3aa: CASSSGARYGDTQYF
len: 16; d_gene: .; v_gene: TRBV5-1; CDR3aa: CASSLLGGQGVQPQHF
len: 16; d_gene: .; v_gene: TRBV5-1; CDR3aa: CASNQDGTPRHGELFF
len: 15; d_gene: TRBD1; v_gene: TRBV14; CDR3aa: CASSQARTGRYGYTF
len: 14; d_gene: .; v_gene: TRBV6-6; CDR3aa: CASSYSVYTDTQYF
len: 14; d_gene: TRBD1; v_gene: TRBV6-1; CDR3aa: CASSRDRGDSPLHF